Reported below is one T cell receptor beta chain. Original analysis: Reference gene primers were amplified, and this amplification served to estimate nucleated cell counts. The protocol was immunoSEQ multiplex PCR, while the TCRdb copy is restricted to in-frame clones and leaves out a portion. That table furnishes V, J and clone size, whereas the DNA furnished D and trimming. The sample records about 110,000 clones, around 80% being singletons. The V segment lost 1 base and the J segment 0 bases; nucleotides outside the gene matches: 4. The CDR3 extends over 17 amino acids. From germline, CDR1 is LGHDT and CDR2 YNNKEL (reference sequence). The entry originates in a study of blood T cell repertoires in COVID-19. Study at large: There were acute and convalescent COVID-19 samples, and they came from the United States, Italy and Spain.

The genes are TRBV3-1 (or the pseudogene TRBV3-2) and TRBJ2-7; 12 bases are a match to TRBD2. This clonotype was sampled from a woman older than 75 with acute or convalescent COVID-19. Sample: peripheral blood. CDR3 amino acids: CASSQGGLAGISYEQYF. Here the CDR3 DNA reads TGTGCCAGCAGCCAAGGAGGACTAGCGGGGATCTCCTACGAGCAGTACTTC.